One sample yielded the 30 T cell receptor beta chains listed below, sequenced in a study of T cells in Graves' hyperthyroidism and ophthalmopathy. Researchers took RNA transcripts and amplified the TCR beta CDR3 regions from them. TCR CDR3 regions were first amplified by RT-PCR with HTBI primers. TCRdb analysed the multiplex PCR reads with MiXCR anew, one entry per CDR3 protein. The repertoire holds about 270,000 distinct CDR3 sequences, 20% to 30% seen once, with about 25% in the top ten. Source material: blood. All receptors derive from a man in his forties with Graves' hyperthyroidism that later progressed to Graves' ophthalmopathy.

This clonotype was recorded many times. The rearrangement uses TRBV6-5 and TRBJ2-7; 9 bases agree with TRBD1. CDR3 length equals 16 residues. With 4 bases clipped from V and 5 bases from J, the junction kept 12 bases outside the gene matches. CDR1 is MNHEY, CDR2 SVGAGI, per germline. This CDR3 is CASSSHRTGEVDEQYF. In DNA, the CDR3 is TGTGCCAGCAGTTCCCACCGGACAGGGGAAGTGGACGAGCAGTACTTC.

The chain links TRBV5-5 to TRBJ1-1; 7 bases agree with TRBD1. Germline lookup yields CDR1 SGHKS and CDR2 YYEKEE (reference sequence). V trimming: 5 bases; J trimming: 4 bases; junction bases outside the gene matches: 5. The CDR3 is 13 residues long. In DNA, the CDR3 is TGTGCCAGCAGTCACACAGGGGTCACTGAAGCTTTCTTT. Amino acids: CASSHTGVTEAFF.

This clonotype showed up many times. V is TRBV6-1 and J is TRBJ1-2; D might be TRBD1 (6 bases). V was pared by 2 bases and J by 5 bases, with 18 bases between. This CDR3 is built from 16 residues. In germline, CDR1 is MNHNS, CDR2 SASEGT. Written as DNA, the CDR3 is TGTGCCAGCAGTGAACAGGGGAGCCCCTTAGGATATGGCTACACCTTC. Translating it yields CASSEQGSPLGYGYTF.

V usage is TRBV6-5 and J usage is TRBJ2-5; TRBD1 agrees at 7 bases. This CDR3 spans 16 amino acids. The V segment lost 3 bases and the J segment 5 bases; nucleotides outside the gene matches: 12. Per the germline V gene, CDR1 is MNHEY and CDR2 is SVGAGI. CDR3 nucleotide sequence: TGTGCCAGCAGTTATGGGGACAGCCTTTCTAGGGAGACCCAGTACTTC. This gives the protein CASSYGDSLSRETQYF.

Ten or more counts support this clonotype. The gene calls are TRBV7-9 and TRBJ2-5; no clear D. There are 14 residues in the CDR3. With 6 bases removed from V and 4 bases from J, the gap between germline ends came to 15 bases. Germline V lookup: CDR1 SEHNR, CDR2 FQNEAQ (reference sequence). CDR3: CASRRAKPTETQYF. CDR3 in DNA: TGTGCCAGCAGAAGGGCCAAACCCACAGAGACCCAGTACTTC. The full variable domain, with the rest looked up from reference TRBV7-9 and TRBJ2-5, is DTGVSQNPRHKITKRGQNVTFRCDPISEHNRLYWYRQTLGQGPEFLTYFQNEAQLEKSRLLSDRFSAERPKGSFSTLEIQRTEQGDSAMYLCASRRAKPTETQYFGPGTRLLVL.

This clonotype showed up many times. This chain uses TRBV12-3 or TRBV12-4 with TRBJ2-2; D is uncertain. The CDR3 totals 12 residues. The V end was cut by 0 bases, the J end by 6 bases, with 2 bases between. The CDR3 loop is CASSLAAGELFF. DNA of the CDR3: TGTGCCAGCAGTTTAGCGGCCGGGGAGCTGTTTTTT.

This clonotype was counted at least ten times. As DNA, the CDR3 is TGTGCCAGCAGCGGAGAGGGGGCCTCGGGAAACACCATATATTTT. Amino acids: CASSGEGASGNTIYF. V is TRBV7-9 and J is TRBJ1-3; 7 nucleotides match TRBD1. Unmatched junction bases numbered 8, after V lost 5 bases and J lost 4 bases. Germline CDR1 is SEHNR and CDR2 is FQNEAQ (reference sequence). The CDR3 contains 15 residues.

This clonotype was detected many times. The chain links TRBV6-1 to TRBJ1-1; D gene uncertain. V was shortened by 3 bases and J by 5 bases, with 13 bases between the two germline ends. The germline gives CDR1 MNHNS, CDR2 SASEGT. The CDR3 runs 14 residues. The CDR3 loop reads CASSEAWEVTEAFF. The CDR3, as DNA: TGTGCCAGCAGTGAGGCCTGGGAAGTGACTGAAGCTTTCTTT.

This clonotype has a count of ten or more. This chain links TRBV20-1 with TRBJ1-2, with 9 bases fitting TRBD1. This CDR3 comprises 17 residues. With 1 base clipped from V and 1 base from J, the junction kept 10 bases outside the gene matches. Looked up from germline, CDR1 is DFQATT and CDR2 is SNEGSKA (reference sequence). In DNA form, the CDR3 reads TGCAGTGCTAGAGGGGACAGGGCGGGGGTGGGTAACTATGGCTACACCTTC. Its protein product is CSARGDRAGVGNYGYTF.

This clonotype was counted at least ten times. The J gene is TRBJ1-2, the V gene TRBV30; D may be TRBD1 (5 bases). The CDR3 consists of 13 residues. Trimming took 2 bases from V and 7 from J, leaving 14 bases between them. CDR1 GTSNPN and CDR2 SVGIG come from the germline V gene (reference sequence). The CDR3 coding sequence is TGTGCCTGGAGTCCAACAGGTGTGCGTGGCTACACCTTC. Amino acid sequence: CAWSPTGVRGYTF.

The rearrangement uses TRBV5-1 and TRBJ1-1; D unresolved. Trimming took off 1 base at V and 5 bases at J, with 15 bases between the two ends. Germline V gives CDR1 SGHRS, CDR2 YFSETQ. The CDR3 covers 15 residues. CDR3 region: CASSLKGWEGTEAFF. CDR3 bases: TGCGCCAGCAGCTTGAAAGGGTGGGAAGGAACTGAAGCTTTCTTT.

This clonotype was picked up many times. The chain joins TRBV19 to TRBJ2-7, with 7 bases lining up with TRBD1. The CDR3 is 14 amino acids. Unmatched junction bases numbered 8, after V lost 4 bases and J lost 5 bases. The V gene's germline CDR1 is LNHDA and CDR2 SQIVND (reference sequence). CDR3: CASSTRQGSNEQYF. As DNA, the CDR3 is TGTGCCAGTAGTACCCGACAGGGTTCCAACGAGCAGTACTTC.

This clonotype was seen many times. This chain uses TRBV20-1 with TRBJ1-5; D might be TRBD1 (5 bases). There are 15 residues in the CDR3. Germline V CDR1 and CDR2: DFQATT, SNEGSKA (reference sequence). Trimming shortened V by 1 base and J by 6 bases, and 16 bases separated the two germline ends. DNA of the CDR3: TGCAGTGCTAGAGGGGGGGGTCGTTCGAGTCAGCCCCAGCATTTT. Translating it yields CSARGGGRSSQPQHF.

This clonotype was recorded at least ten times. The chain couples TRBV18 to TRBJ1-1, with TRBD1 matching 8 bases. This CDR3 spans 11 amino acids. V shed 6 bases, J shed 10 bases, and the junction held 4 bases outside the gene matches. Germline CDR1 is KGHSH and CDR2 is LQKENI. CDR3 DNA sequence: TGTGCCAGCTCTTCCGGACAGGGAGCTTTCTTT. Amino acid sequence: CASSSGQGAFF.

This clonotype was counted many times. The CDR3 here is CASSPQALAARPGELFF. CDR3 sequence (DNA): TGTGCCAGCAGCCCCCAGGCTCTAGCGGCCCGGCCCGGGGAGCTGTTTTTT. The rearrangement uses TRBV7-8 and TRBJ2-2, with TRBD2 matching 7 bases. V shed 5 bases and J 6 bases; nucleotides not matched to a gene: 15. The CDR3 is 17 residues long. The germline V gene encodes CDR1 SGHVS and CDR2 FQNEAQ.

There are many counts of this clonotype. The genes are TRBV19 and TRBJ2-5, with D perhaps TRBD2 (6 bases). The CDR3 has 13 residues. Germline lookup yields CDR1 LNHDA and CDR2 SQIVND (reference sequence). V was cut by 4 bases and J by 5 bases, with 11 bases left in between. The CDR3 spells CASSREVTETQYF. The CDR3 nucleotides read TGTGCCAGTAGTAGGGAGGTGACGGAGACCCAGTACTTC.

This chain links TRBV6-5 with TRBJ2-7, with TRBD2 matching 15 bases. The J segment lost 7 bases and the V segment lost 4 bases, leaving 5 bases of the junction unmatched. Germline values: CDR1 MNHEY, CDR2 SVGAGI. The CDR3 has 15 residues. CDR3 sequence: CASSSGLAGGREQYF. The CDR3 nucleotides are TGTGCCAGCAGTTCGGGACTAGCGGGAGGTAGAGAGCAGTACTTC.

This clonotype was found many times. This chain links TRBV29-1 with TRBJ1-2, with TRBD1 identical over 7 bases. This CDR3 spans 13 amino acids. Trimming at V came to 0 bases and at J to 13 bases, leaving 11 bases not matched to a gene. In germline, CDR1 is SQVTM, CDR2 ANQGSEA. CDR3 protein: CSVEDSGQWIGTF. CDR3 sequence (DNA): TGCAGCGTTGAAGATTCGGGACAGTGGATTGGCACCTTC.

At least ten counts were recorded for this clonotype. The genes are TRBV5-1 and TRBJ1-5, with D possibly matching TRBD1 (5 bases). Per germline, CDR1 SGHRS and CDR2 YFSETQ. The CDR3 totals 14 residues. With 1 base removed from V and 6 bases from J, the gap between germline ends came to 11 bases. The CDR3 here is CASSLYSGGQPQHF. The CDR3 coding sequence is TGCGCCAGCAGCTTGTATTCCGGGGGTCAGCCCCAGCATTTT.

For the CDR3, the DNA is TGTGCCTGGAGTGCCTGGGGCCTAGCGGGAGTGCCCAACGAGCAGTACTTC. Amino acids: CAWSAWGLAGVPNEQYF. The chain has TRBV30 and TRBJ2-7; TRBD2 agrees at 10 bases. From germline, CDR1 is GTSNPN and CDR2 SVGIG (reference sequence). V lost 1 base to trimming and J lost 5 bases; unmatched junction nucleotides: 14. The CDR3 extends over 17 amino acids.

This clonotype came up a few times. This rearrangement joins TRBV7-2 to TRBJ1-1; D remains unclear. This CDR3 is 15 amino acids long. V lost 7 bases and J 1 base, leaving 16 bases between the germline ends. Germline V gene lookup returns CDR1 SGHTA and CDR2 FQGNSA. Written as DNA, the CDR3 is TGTGCCAGCACCAAAATGCCTTCACCGAACACTGAAGCTTTCTTT. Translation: CASTKMPSPNTEAFF.

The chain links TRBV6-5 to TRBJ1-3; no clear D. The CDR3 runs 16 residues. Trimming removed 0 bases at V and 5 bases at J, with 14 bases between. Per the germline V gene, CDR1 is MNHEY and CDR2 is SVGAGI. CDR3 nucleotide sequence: TGTGCCAGCAGTTACTCCCTCGAGGGTATTAGAAACACCATATATTTT. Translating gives CASSYSLEGIRNTIYF.

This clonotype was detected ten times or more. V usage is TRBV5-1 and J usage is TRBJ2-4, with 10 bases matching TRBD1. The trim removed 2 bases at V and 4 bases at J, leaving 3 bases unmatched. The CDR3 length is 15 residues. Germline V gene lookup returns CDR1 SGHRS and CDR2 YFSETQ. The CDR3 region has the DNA TGCGCCAGCAGCTTCACGGGACAGGGGAAAAACATTCAGTACTTC. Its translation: CASSFTGQGKNIQYF. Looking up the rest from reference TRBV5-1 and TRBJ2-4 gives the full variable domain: KAGVTQTPRYLIKTRGQQVTLSCSPISGHRSVSWYQQTPGQGLQFLFEYFSETQRNKGNFPGRFSGRQFSNSRSEMNVSTLELGDSALYLCASSFTGQGKNIQYFGAGTRLSVL.

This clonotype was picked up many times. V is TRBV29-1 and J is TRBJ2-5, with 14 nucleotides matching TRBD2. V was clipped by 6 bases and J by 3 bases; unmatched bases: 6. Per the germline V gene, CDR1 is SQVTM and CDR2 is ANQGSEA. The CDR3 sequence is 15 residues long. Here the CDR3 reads CSVLGGLAGEETQYF. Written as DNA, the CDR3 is TGCAGCGTCCTGGGGGGACTAGCGGGAGAAGAGACCCAGTACTTC.

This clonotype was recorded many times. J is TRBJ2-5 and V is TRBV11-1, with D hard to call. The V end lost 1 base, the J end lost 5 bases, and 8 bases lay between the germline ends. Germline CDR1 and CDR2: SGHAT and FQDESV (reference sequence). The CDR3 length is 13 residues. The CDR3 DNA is TGTGCCAGCAGCTTAGAAGCGTGGGAGACCCAGTACTTC. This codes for CASSLEAWETQYF.

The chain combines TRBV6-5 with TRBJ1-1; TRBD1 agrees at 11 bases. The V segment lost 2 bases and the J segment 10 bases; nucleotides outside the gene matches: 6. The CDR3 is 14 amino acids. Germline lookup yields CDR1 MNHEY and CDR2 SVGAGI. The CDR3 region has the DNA TGTGCCAGCAGTTACCCAGGGACAGGGGGAAGAGCTTTCTTT. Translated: CASSYPGTGGRAFF.

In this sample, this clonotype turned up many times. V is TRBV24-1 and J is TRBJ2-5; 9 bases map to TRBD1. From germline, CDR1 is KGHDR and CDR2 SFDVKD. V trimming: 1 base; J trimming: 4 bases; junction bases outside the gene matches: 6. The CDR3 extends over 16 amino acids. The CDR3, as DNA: TGTGCCACCAGTGATTTCGCGGACAGGGGCATAGAGACCCAGTACTTC. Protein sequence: CATSDFADRGIETQYF.

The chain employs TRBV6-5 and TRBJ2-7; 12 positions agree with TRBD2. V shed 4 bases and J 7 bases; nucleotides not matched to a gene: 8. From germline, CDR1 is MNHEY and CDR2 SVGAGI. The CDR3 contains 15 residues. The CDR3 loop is CASSFVLAGGGEQYF. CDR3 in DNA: TGTGCCAGCAGTTTTGTGCTAGCGGGAGGGGGGGAGCAGTACTTC.

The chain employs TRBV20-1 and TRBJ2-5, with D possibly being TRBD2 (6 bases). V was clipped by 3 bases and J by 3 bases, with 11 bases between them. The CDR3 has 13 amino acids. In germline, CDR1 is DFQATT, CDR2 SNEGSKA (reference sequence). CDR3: CSASGGLEETQYF. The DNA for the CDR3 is TGCAGTGCTAGTGGGGGGTTGGAAGAGACCCAGTACTTC.

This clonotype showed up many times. CDR3 amino acids: CASSLRGSVTGELFF. The CDR3 DNA follows: TGTGCCAGCAGCTTACGGGGGAGTGTCACCGGGGAGCTGTTTTTT. The V call is TRBV7-8, the J call TRBJ2-2; TRBD2 is a possible D gene (6 bases). Germline V gene sequence: CDR1 SGHVS, CDR2 FQNEAQ. This CDR3 has 15 residues. Trimming removed 2 bases from V and 4 bases from J, with 11 bases in between.